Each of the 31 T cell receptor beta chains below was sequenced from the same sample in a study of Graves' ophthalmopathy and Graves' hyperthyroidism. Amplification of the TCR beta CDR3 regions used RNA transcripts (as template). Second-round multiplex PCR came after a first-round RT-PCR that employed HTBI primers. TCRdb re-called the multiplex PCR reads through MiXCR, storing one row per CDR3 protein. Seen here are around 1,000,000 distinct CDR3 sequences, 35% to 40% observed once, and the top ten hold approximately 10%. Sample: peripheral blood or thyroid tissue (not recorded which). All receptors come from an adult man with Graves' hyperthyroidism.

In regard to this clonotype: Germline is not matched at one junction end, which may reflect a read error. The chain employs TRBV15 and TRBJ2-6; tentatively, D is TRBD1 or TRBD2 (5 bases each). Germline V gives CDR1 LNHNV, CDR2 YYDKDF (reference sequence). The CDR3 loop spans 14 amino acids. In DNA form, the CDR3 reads TGTGCCACCAGCAGCGATAACGGGGCCGACGTCCTGACTTTC. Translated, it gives CATSSDNGADVLTF.

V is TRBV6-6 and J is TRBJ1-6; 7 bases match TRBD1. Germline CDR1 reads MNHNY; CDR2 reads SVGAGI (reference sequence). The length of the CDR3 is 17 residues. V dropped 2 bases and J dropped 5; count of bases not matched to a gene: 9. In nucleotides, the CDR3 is TGTGCCAGCAGTTACCTAATGGGACAGCTAAATAATTCACCCCTCCACTTT. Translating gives CASSYLMGQLNNSPLHF.

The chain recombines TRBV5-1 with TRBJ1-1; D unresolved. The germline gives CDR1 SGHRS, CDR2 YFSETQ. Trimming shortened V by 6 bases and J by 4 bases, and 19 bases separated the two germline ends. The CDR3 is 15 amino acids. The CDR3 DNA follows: TGCGCCAGCAACGATGGTTCCCTACGTGGCACTGAAGCTTTCTTT. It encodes CASNDGSLRGTEAFF.

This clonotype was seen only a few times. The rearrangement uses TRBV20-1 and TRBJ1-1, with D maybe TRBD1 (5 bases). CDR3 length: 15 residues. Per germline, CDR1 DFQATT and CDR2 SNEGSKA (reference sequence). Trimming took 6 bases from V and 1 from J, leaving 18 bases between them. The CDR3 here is CSATRGDRPNTEAFF. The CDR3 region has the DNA TGCAGTGCCACCCGAGGCGACAGACCGAACACTGAAGCTTTCTTT.

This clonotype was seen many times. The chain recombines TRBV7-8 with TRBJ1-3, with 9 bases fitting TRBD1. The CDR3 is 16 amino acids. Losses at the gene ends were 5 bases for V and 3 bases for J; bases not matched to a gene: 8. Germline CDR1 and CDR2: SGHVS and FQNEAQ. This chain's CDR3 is CASSRKTGGDGNTIYF. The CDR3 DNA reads TGTGCCAGCAGCCGAAAGACAGGGGGAGATGGAAACACCATATATTTT.

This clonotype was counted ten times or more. The CDR3 DNA is TGTGCCAGTTCCCCAATTCGGGCCGACTCTGGAAACACCATATATTTT. Its translation is CASSPIRADSGNTIYF. The rearrangement links TRBV19 to TRBJ1-3; D not certain. The V end was cut by 8 bases, the J end by 0 bases, with 17 bases between. The V gene's germline CDR1 is LNHDA and CDR2 SQIVND (reference sequence). The CDR3 totals 16 residues.

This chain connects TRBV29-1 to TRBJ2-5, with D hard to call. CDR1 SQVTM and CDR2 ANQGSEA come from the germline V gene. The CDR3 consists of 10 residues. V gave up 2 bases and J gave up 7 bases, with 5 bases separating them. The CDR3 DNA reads TGCAGCGTTGAATGGGGGACCCAGTACTTC. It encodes CSVEWGTQYF.

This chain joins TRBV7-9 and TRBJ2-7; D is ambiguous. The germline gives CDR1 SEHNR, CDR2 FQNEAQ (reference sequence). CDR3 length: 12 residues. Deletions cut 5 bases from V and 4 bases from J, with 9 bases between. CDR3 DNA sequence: TGTGCCAGCAGCCACGTCGGGTACGAGCAGTACTTC. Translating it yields CASSHVGYEQYF.

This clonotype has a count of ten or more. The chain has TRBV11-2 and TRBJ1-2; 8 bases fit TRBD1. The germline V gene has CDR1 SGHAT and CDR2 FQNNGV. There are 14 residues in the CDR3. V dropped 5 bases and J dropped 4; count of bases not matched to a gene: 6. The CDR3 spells CASSGRGRGYGYTF. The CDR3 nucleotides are TGTGCCAGCAGCGGCAGGGGGCGCGGCTATGGCTACACCTTC.

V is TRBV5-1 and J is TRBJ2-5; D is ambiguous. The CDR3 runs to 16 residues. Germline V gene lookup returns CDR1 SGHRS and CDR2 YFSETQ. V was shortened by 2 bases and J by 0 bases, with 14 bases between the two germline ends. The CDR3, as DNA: TGCGCCAGCAGCTTATTTATAGGGATGTACCAAGAGACCCAGTACTTC. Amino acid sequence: CASSLFIGMYQETQYF.

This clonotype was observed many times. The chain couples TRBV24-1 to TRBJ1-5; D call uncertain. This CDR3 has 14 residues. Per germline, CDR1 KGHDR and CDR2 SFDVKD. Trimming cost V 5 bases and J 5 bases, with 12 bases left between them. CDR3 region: CATSVNGRDQPQHF. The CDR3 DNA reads TGTGCCACCAGTGTCAACGGTAGGGATCAGCCCCAGCATTTT.

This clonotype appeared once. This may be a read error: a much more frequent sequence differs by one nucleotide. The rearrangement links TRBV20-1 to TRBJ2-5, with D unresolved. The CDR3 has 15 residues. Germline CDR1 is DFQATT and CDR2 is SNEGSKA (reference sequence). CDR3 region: CSAGDSSVYGETQYF. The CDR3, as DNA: TGCAGTGCTGGAGATTCGAGCGTTTATGGGGAGACCCAGTACTTC.

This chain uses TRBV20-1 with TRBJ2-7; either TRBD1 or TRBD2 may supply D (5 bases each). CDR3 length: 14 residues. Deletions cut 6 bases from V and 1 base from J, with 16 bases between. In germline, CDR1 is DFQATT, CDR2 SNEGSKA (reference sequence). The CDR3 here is CSAFGWDGSYEQYF. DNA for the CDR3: TGCAGTGCCTTTGGGTGGGACGGGTCCTACGAGCAGTACTTC.

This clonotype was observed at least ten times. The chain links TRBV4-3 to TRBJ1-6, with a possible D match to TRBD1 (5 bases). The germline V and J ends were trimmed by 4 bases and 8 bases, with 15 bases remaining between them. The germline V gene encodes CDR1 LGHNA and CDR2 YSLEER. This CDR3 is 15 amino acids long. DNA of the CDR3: TGCGCCAGCAGCCTAGACGGACATTGGGATTCACCCCTCCACTTT. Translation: CASSLDGHWDSPLHF.

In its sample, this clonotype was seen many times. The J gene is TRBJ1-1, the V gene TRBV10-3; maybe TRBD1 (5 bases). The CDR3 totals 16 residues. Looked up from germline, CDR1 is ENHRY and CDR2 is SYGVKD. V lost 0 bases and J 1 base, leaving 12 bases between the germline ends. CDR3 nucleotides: TGTGCCATCAGTGAGTCCGGACATCCTCAGAACACTGAAGCTTTCTTT. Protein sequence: CAISESGHPQNTEAFF.

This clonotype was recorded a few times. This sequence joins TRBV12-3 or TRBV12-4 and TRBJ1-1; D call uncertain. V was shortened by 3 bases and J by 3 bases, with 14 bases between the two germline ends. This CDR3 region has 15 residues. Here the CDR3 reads CASSFRPRRDTEAFF. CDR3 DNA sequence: TGTGCCAGCAGTTTTAGGCCGAGAAGGGACACTGAAGCTTTCTTT.

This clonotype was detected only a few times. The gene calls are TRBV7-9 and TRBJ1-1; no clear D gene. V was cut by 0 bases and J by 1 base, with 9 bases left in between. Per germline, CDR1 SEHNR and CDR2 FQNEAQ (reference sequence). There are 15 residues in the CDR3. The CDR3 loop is CASSLASFKNTEAFF. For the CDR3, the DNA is TGTGCCAGCAGCTTAGCGAGTTTTAAGAACACTGAAGCTTTCTTT.

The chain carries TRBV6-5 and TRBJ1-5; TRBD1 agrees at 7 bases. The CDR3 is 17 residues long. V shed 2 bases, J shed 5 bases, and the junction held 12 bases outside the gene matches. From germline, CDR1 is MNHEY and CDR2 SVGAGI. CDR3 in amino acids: CASSYEAGGPRDQPQHF. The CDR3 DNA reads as TGTGCCAGCAGTTACGAGGCAGGGGGACCGAGAGATCAGCCCCAGCATTTT.

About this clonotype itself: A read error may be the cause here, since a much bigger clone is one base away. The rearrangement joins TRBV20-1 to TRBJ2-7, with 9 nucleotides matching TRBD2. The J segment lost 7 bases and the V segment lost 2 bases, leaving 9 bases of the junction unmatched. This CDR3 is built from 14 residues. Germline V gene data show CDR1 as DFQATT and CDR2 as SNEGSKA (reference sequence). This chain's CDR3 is CSARYYLAGMEQYF. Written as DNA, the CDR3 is TGCAGTGCTAGATATTACCTAGCGGGAATGGAGCAGTACTTC.

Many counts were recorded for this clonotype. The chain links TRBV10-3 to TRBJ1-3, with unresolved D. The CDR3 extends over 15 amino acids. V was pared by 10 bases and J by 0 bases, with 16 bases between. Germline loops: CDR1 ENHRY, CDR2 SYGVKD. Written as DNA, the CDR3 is TGTGCCAGCAATACCTTACGGAGCTCTGGAAACACCATATATTTT. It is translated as CASNTLRSSGNTIYF.

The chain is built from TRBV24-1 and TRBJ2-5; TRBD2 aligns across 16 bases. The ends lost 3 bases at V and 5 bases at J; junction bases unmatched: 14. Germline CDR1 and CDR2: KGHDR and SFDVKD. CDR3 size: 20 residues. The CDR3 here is CATSDRVGGTSGRARETQYF. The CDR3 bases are TGTGCCACCAGTGATCGTGTCGGCGGGACTAGCGGGAGGGCCCGGGAGACCCAGTACTTC.

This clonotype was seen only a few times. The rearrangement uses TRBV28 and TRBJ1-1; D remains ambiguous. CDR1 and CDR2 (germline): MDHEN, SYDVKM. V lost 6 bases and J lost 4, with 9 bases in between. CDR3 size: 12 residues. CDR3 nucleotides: TGTGCCAGCAGAGCGAAGATCACTGAAGCTTTCTTT. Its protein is CASRAKITEAFF. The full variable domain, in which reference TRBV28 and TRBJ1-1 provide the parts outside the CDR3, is DVKVTQSSRYLVKRTGEKVFLECVQDMDHENMFWYRQDPGLGLRLIYFSYDVKMKEKGDIPEGYSVSREKKERFSLILESASTNQTSMYLCASRAKITEAFFGQGTRLTVV.

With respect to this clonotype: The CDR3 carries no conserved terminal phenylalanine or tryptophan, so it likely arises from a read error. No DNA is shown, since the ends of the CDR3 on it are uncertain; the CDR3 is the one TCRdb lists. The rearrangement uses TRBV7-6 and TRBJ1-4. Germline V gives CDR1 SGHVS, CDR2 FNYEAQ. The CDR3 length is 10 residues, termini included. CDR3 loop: CASSLGHGSY.

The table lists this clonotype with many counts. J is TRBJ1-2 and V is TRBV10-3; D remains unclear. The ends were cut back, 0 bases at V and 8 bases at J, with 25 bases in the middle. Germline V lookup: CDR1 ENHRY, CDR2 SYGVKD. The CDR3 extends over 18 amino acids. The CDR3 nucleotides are TGTGCCATCAGTGAGTCGTCGGGGTTAGGGCAGTCCCTGAAGGGCTACACCTTC. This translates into CAISESSGLGQSLKGYTF.

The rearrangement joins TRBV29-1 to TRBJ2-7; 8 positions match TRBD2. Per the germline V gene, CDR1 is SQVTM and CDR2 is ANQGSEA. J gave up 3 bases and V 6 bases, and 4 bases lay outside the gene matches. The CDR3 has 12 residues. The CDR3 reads CSVAGGVYEQYF. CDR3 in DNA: TGCAGCGTCGCGGGGGGAGTCTACGAGCAGTACTTC.

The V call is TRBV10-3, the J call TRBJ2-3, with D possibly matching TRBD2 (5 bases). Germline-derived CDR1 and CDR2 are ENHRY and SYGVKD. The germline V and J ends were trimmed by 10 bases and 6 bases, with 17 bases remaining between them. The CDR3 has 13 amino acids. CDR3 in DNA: TGTGCCACTGTCGGCGGCAGAGGGGATACGCAGTATTTT. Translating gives CATVGGRGDTQYF.

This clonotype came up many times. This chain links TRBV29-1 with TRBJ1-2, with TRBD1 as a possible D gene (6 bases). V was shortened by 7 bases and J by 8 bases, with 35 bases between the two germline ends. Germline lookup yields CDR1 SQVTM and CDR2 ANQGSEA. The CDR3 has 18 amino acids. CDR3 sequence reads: CSALSSRSFGGGLRGYTF. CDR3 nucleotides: TGCAGCGCGTTGAGTTCTCGTTCATTCGGTGGGGGCCTTCGGGGCTACACCTTC. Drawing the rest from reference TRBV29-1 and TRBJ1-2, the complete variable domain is SAVISQKPSRDICQRGTSLTIQCQVDSQVTMMFWYRQQPGQSLTLIATANQGSEATYESGFVIDKFPISRPNLTFSTLTVSNMSPEDSSIYLCSALSSRSFGGGLRGYTFGSGTRLTVV.

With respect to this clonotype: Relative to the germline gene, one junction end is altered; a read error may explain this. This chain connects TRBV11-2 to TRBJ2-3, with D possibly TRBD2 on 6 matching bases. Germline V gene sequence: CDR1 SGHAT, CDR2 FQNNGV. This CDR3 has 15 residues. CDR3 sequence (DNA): TGCGCCAGCAGCCAAGATGGGGAGGGCACAGATACGCAGTATTTT. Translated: CASSQDGEGTDTQYF.

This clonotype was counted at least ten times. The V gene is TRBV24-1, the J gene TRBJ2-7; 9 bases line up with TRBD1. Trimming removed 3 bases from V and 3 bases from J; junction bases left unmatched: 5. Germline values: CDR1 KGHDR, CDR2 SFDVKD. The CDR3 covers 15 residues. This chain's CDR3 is CATSDQGQGFYEQYF. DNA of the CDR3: TGTGCCACCAGTGATCAGGGACAGGGCTTCTACGAGCAGTACTTC.

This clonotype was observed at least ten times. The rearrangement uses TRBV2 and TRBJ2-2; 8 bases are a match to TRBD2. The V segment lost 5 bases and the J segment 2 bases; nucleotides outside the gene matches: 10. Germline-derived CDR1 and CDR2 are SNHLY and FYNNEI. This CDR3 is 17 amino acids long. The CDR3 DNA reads TGTGCCAGCAGTACCCTTTTTGCGGGAGGAAACACCGGGGAGCTGTTTTTT. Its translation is CASSTLFAGGNTGELFF.

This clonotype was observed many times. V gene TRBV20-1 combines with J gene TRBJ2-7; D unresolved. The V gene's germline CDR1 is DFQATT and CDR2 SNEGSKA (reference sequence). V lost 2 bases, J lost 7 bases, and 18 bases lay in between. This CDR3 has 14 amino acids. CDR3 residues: CSARPVGLDGEQYF. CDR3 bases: TGCAGTGCTAGACCTGTTGGTTTGGATGGAGAGCAGTACTTC.